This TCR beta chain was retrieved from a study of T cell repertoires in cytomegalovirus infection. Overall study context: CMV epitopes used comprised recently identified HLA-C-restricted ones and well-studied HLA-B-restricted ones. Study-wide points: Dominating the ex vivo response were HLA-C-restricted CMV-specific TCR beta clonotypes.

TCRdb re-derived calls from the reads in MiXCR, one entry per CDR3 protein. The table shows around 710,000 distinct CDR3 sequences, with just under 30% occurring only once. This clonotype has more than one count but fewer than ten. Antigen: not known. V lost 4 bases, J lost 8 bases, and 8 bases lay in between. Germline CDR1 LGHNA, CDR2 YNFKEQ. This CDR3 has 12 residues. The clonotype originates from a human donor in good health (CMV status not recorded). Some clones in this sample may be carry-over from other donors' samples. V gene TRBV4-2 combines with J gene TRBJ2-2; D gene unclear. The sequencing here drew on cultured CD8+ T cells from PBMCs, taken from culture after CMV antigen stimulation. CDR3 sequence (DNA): TGTGCCAGCAGCCCGATTGGGGGGGAGCTGTTTTTT. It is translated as CASSPIGGELFF.